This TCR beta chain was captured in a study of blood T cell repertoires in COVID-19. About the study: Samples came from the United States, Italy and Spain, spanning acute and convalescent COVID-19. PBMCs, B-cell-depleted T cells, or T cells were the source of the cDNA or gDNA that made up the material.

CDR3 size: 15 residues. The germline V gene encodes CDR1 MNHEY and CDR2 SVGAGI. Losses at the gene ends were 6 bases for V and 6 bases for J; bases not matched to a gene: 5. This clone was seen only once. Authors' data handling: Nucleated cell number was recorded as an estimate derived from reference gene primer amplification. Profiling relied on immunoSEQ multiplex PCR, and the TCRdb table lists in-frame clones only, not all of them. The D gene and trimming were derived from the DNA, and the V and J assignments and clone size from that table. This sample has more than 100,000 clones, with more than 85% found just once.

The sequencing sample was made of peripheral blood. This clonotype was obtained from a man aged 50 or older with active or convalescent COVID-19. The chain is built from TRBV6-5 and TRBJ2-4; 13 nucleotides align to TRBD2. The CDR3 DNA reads TGTGCCAGCAGCCGACTAGCGGGAGGTACAAACATTCAGTACTTC. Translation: CASSRLAGGTNIQYF.